This T cell receptor (beta chain) originates from a study of OX40 agonist ivuxolimab in advanced cancers. At the level of the study: Three patients had partial responses: one hepatocellular carcinoma, two cutaneous melanoma. Study conclusions and caveats: With doses of 0.1-3.0 mg/kg, partial responders showed among the lowest clonal expansion.

With regard to this clone: Its matching antigen is unknown.

The length of the CDR3 is 15 residues. J gave up 1 base and V 0 bases, and 2 bases lay outside the gene matches. Germline V CDR1 and CDR2: SGHRS, YFSETQ. Data came from immunoSEQ multiplex PCR; TCRdb stores just in-frame clones and leaves some out. The sample has about 73,000 clones, about nine tenths seen once; the top ten hold 0.78%. Blood got drawn at baseline, again on cycle 4 day 1, and then on cycle 7 day 1. The chain combines TRBV5-1 with TRBJ2-7, with TRBD1 matching over 9 bases. Here the sequenced sample was CD4+ or CD8+ T cells sorted from blood, taken in a trial of the OX40 agonist ivuxolimab. The receptor's source is an adult with an advanced solid tumor such as melanoma, head and neck, liver or kidney cancer. The CDR3 DNA sequence: TGCGCCAGCAGCTTGGAAGGACAGGGGTCCTACGAGCAGTACTTC. Amino acid sequence: CASSLEGQGSYEQYF.